Each of the 24 T cell receptor beta chains below was sequenced from the same sample in a study of PD-L1 blockade in urothelial cancer. Repertoires were generated with immunoSEQ multiplex PCR, while TCRdb's copy carries only in-frame clones and drops some. The sample consists of around 130,000 clones, about four fifths of them appearing once. Time point reported: pretreatment peripheral blood. The sequences come from PBMCs, collected around atezolizumab (anti-PD-L1) treatment. The receptor set was obtained from a middle-aged man with urothelial cancer.

This rearrangement joins TRBV5-4 to TRBJ2-5, with 8 positions matching TRBD1. This CDR3 contains 16 residues. Germline V lookup: CDR1 SGHNT, CDR2 YYREEE (reference sequence). V lost 4 bases, J lost 9 bases, and 17 bases stayed unmatched. The CDR3 DNA reads as TGTGCCAGCAGCATTGATAGGACAGGGTTAGGTTTTTCCCAGTACTTC. Residues: CASSIDRTGLGFSQYF.

The chain employs TRBV11-2 and TRBJ1-3, with D maybe TRBD1 (5 bases). The V and J ends lost 2 bases and 0 bases respectively, with 11 bases between them. Germline V lookup: CDR1 SGHAT, CDR2 FQNNGV. The CDR3 totals 16 residues. The CDR3 sequence: CASSLIKGLSGNTIYF. The DNA of the CDR3 is TGTGCCAGCAGCTTAATAAAGGGGCTCTCTGGAAACACCATATATTTT.

The CDR3 loop is CASSLTSGPSYEQYF. In DNA, the CDR3 is TGTGCCAGCAGCCTAACTAGCGGACCCTCCTACGAGCAGTACTTC. This chain links TRBV6-6 with TRBJ2-7, with TRBD2 matching over 8 bases. Germline-derived CDR1 and CDR2 are MNHNY and SVGAGI (reference sequence). Trimming at V came to 6 bases and at J to 0 bases, leaving 7 bases not matched to a gene. CDR3 size: 15 residues.

As DNA, the CDR3 is TGTGCCAGCAAAACGACAGGGATCGGCAATCAGCCCCAGCATTTT. Its protein product is CASKTTGIGNQPQHF. This rearrangement joins TRBV6-1 to TRBJ1-5, with 7 bases aligning to TRBD1. The CDR3 runs to 15 residues. Germline V gene lookup returns CDR1 MNHNS and CDR2 SASEGT. Trimming removed 7 bases from V and 2 bases from J; junction bases left unmatched: 8.

The chain has TRBV29-1 and TRBJ2-7, with 8 bases aligning to TRBD1. Germline loops: CDR1 SQVTM, CDR2 ANQGSEA. V gave up 5 bases and J gave up 3 bases; unmatched junction bases: 15. This CDR3 contains 16 residues. The CDR3 protein is CSVYGVRTGNSYEQYF. For the CDR3, the DNA is TGCAGCGTTTATGGGGTGAGGACAGGGAATAGCTACGAGCAGTACTTC.

J is TRBJ1-4 and V is TRBV19; weak D call: TRBD1 (6 bases). V dropped 10 bases and J dropped 5 bases, with 20 bases sitting between them. Germline assignment: CDR1 LNHDA and CDR2 SQIVND (reference sequence). The CDR3 is made up of 15 amino acids. Written as DNA, the CDR3 is TGTGCCACCCAATTCCAGGGGCGATCCAATGAAAAACTGTTTTTT. Amino acids: CATQFQGRSNEKLFF.

This clone was observed a single time. The chain joins TRBV5-4 to TRBJ2-2, with D possibly TRBD1 on 5 matching bases. The CDR3 length is 14 residues. V lost 5 bases, J lost 6 bases, and 14 bases lay in between. CDR1 SGHNT and CDR2 YYREEE come from the germline V gene (reference sequence). CDR3 nucleotide sequence: TGTGCCAGCAGTCGACCTCAGGGCTCCGGGGAGCTGTTTTTT. This translates into CASSRPQGSGELFF.

The rearrangement links TRBV7-2 to TRBJ2-5; the match to TRBD2 covers 7 bases. V shed 5 bases and J 1 base; nucleotides not matched to a gene: 7. Germline lookup yields CDR1 SGHTA and CDR2 FQGNSA. There are 15 residues in the CDR3. The chain's CDR3 is CASSRSPSGQETQYF. CDR3 in DNA: TGTGCCAGCAGCCGCAGCCCTAGCGGCCAAGAGACCCAGTACTTC.

This chain's CDR3 is CASSNDRGRTGELFF. CDR3 DNA sequence: TGTGCCAGCAGCAACGACAGGGGGCGGACCGGGGAGCTGTTTTTT. The chain recombines TRBV7-9 with TRBJ2-2; 10 bases agree with TRBD1. V was clipped by 5 bases and J by 5 bases; unmatched bases: 5. CDR1 and CDR2 (germline): SEHNR, FQNEAQ (reference sequence). This CDR3 comprises 15 residues.

The chain joins TRBV6-1 to TRBJ2-7, with TRBD2 matching 7 bases. Germline CDR1 is MNHNS and CDR2 is SASEGT. The CDR3 covers 14 residues. The trim removed 7 bases at V and 7 bases at J, leaving 13 bases unmatched. CDR3 amino acids: CASIDVTREYEQYF. CDR3 sequence (DNA): TGTGCCAGCATAGACGTTACGCGGGAGTATGAGCAGTACTTC.

The rearrangement uses TRBV19 and TRBJ2-7; 7 nucleotides align to TRBD2. Looked up from germline, CDR1 is LNHDA and CDR2 is SQIVND (reference sequence). The J segment lost 1 base and the V segment lost 3 bases, leaving 3 bases of the junction unmatched. The CDR3 is 14 amino acids. This chain's CDR3 is CASSIAAGSYEQYF. Here the CDR3 DNA reads TGTGCCAGTAGTATCGCAGCGGGATCCTACGAGCAGTACTTC.

The chain links TRBV19 to TRBJ1-5; TRBD1 aligns across 7 bases. Germline CDR1 is LNHDA and CDR2 is SQIVND (reference sequence). The CDR3 is 15 residues long. The trim removed 5 bases at V and 4 bases at J, leaving 8 bases unmatched. DNA of the CDR3: TGTGCCAGTAGTCCCTATCCAGGGGGGAATCAGCCCCAGCATTTT. Translated: CASSPYPGGNQPQHF.

The V gene is TRBV18, the J gene TRBJ1-5; weak D call: TRBD1 (6 bases). CDR1 is KGHSH and CDR2 is LQKENI in the germline V gene. The germline V and J ends were trimmed by 3 bases and 7 bases, with 13 bases remaining between them. The CDR3 spans 14 residues. CDR3 residues: CASSPEQGGQPQHF. Written as DNA, the CDR3 is TGTGCCAGCTCACCGGAACAGGGCGGGCAGCCCCAGCATTTT.

The chain uses TRBV12-2 and TRBJ2-5; the tabulated D call, TRBD2, remains unverified against the DNA. TRBV12-2 is recorded as a pseudogene. The CDR3 is 17 residues long. CDR3 in DNA: TGTGCAAGTCGCTTAGAAGGCCTAGCGGGGGGCCAAGAGACCCAGTACTTC. Its translation is CASRLEGLAGGQETQYF.

The chain recombines TRBV9 with TRBJ1-4, with D uncertain. Per germline, CDR1 SGDLS and CDR2 YYNGEE. The V end lost 2 bases, the J end lost 3 bases, and 11 bases lay between the germline ends. The CDR3 contains 15 residues. In DNA form, the CDR3 reads TGTGCCAGCAGCGTGCGGGGAGAGCCTAATGAAAAACTGTTTTTT. Protein product: CASSVRGEPNEKLFF.

The V and J genes are TRBV5-1 and TRBJ1-1; 9 bases line up with TRBD1. V gave up 4 bases and J gave up 5 bases; unmatched junction bases: 9. The CDR3 has 15 residues. The V gene's germline CDR1 is SGHRS and CDR2 YFSETQ. CDR3 loop: CASSLRTGGRTEAFF. Written as DNA, the CDR3 is TGCGCCAGCAGCCTACGAACAGGGGGCAGAACTGAAGCTTTCTTT.

The chain employs TRBV12-2 and TRBJ2-7; the table gives TRBD2 as D, unverified against the DNA. TRBV12-2 is annotated as a pseudogene. This CDR3 comprises 19 residues. DNA of the CDR3: TGTGCAAGTCGCTTAGACGGGACTAGCGGGAAGGTAATTTACTACGAGCAGTACTTC. Translated, it gives CASRLDGTSGKVIYYEQYF.

The chain joins TRBV27 to TRBJ1-1; possibly TRBD1 for D (5 bases). The CDR3 has 16 residues. With 2 bases removed from V and 5 bases from J, the gap between germline ends came to 18 bases. In germline, CDR1 is MNHEY, CDR2 SMNVEV (reference sequence). The CDR3 loop is CASSLGTDGGGTEAFF. As DNA, the CDR3 is TGTGCCAGCAGTTTAGGGACCGATGGGGGGGGGACTGAAGCTTTCTTT.

The chain has TRBV28 and TRBJ1-2; possible D gene TRBD1, 5 bases. The CDR3 is made up of 15 amino acids. V lost 4 bases, J lost 8 bases, and 20 bases lay in between. The V gene's germline CDR1 is MDHEN and CDR2 SYDVKM. CDR3 in amino acids: CASSYPTAGVRGYTF. CDR3 coding DNA: TGTGCCAGCAGTTATCCGACGGCGGGGGTACGGGGCTACACCTTC.

This chain links TRBV5-1 with TRBJ1-4; possible D gene TRBD1, 5 bases. Trimming cost V 3 bases and J 0 bases, with 12 bases left between them. The CDR3 runs to 16 residues. Per the germline V gene, CDR1 is SGHRS and CDR2 is YFSETQ. In DNA, the CDR3 is TGCGCCAGCAGCTCTACGCCAGGGACAACTAATGAAAAACTGTTTTTT. The encoded protein is CASSSTPGTTNEKLFF.

The V gene is TRBV5-6, the J gene TRBJ2-7; D is possibly TRBD2 (5 bases). This CDR3 has 16 amino acids. Trimming shortened V by 1 base and J by 2 bases, and 16 bases separated the two germline ends. In germline, CDR1 is SGHDT, CDR2 YYEEEE. The CDR3 here is CASSLFPGMVPYEQYF. CDR3 DNA: TGTGCCAGCAGCTTGTTTCCGGGAATGGTTCCCTACGAGCAGTACTTC. The full variable domain, in which reference TRBV5-6 and TRBJ2-7 provide the parts outside the CDR3, is DAGVTQSPTHLIKTRGQQVTLRCSPKSGHDTVSWYQQALGQGPQFIFQYYEEEERQRGNFPDRFSGHQFPNYSSELNVNALLLGDSALYLCASSLFPGMVPYEQYFGPGTRLTVT.

The chain has TRBV7-8 and TRBJ2-1; TRBD2 aligns across 9 bases. Germline assignment: CDR1 SGHVS and CDR2 FQNEAQ. The CDR3 totals 16 residues. After removal of 1 base from V and 5 bases from J, the junction contained 6 bases not matched to a gene. The CDR3: CASSLGWAGGDNEQFF. The CDR3 nucleotides read TGTGCCAGCAGCTTAGGGTGGGCGGGAGGGGACAATGAGCAGTTCTTC.

This chain connects TRBV6-1 to TRBJ2-4, with D possibly matching TRBD1 (6 bases). Germline V CDR1 and CDR2: MNHNS, SASEGT. Between the trimmed V and J ends, which lost 6 bases and 8 bases, there was a span of 8 bases. This CDR3 spans 11 amino acids. The CDR3: CASRSGDIQYF. CDR3 DNA sequence: TGTGCCAGCAGGTCAGGGGACATTCAGTACTTC.

This clone appeared a single time. This chain links TRBV2 with TRBJ2-1; 8 nucleotides line up with TRBD2. Germline trimming cut 3 bases from V and 4 bases from J; bases unmatched to any gene: 5. The germline V gene has CDR1 SNHLY and CDR2 FYNNEI. The CDR3 loop spans 15 amino acids. The CDR3 bases are TGTGCCAGCAGTGATCGGGAGGGTGGGTACAATGAGCAGTTCTTC. It is translated as CASSDREGGYNEQFF.